These 21 T cell receptor beta chains came from one sample sequenced in a study of T cell repertoires in cytomegalovirus infection. TCRdb redid the calling of the reads with MiXCR, one entry per CDR3 protein. The top ten hold under 15% of the sample, which has some 920,000 distinct CDR3 sequences, under 40% seen once. Their recognized antigens are unknown. The specimen comprised cultured CD8+ T cells from PBMCs, sampled from culture after CMV antigen stimulation. The receptors derive from a human donor in good health (CMV status not recorded). Some clones in this sample may be carry-over from other donors' samples.

This clonotype has more than one count but fewer than ten. V and J are TRBV11-2 and TRBJ2-1, with 8 bases identical to TRBD2. The germline V gene has CDR1 SGHAT and CDR2 FQNNGV. V lost 2 bases, J lost 10 bases, and 10 bases stayed unmatched. This CDR3 has 15 amino acids. CDR3 region: CASSLWRGGPPEQFF. CDR3 nucleotides: TGTGCCAGCAGCTTATGGCGCGGGGGGCCACCAGAGCAGTTCTTC.

This clonotype was found a few times. The chain has TRBV10-3 and TRBJ1-5; no clear D gene. CDR3 length: 16 amino acids. Germline-derived CDR1 and CDR2 are ENHRY and SYGVKD. Trimming left V 0 bases short and J 0 bases short, with 9 bases between. DNA of the CDR3: TGTGCCATCAGTGAGTCAGACGGATATAGCAATCAGCCCCAGCATTTT. This codes for CAISESDGYSNQPQHF.

V is TRBV6-5 and J is TRBJ2-1; possible D gene TRBD1, 5 bases. Germline values: CDR1 MNHEY, CDR2 SVGAGI. The V gene lost 10 bases and the J gene lost 4 bases, with 14 bases spanning the gap. The CDR3 consists of 13 residues. CDR3 nucleotide sequence: TGTGCCACCGAACTAAGGGGTTACAATGAGCAGTTCTTC. Amino acid sequence: CATELRGYNEQFF.

As to this clonotype: A much bigger clone sits one base away, suggesting this may be a read error. This chain uses TRBV7-6 with TRBJ2-7, with 8 bases fitting TRBD1. The germline CDR1 and CDR2 sequences are SGHVS and FNYEAQ. Unmatched junction bases numbered 14, after V lost 10 bases and J lost 3 bases. This CDR3 spans 15 amino acids. In DNA, the CDR3 is TGTGCCAACAGACCGAAATGGGACAGGAACTACGAGCAGTACTTC. Its translation: CANRPKWDRNYEQYF.

The rearrangement links TRBV6-5 to TRBJ1-2; TRBD1 might be the D (5 bases). V dropped 6 bases and J dropped 0 bases, with 17 bases sitting between them. CDR1 is MNHEY, CDR2 SVGAGI, per germline. CDR3 size: 16 residues. CDR3 region: CASSSPGAEANYGYTF. The DNA for the CDR3 is TGTGCCAGCAGCTCCCCCGGGGCAGAAGCTAACTATGGCTACACCTTC.

This clonotype showed up just a few times. The rearrangement uses TRBV11-2 and TRBJ2-3; 11 bases are shared with TRBD2. Germline lookup yields CDR1 SGHAT and CDR2 FQNNGV. V was clipped by 5 bases and J by 8 bases; unmatched bases: 12. The CDR3 has 16 amino acids. The CDR3 DNA follows: TGTGCCAGCAGCAGAGGCCTAGCGGGGGGTTCCGGTACGCAGTATTTT. Protein sequence: CASSRGLAGGSGTQYF.

This clonotype has a handful of counts. The chain links TRBV28 to TRBJ1-5, with unresolved D. CDR1 is MDHEN and CDR2 is SYDVKM in the germline V gene. CDR3 length equals 15 residues. The V and J ends lost 4 bases and 0 bases respectively, with 10 bases between them. CDR3 residues: CASSSRFYSNQPQHF. The DNA for the CDR3 is TGTGCCAGCAGTTCCAGGTTTTATAGCAATCAGCCCCAGCATTTT.

The table lists this clonotype with a few counts. The gene calls are TRBV6-1 and TRBJ1-1; no firm D call. V was clipped by 1 base and J by 5 bases, with 8 bases between them. CDR1 and CDR2 from the germline V gene are MNHNS and SASEGT. The CDR3 length is 13 residues. CDR3 in DNA: TGTGCCAGCAGTGAAGTGAAAGGGACTGAAGCTTTCTTT. Its protein is CASSEVKGTEAFF.

This clonotype was seen only a few times. This chain links TRBV5-6 with TRBJ2-5; perhaps TRBD2 as D (6 bases). Trimming took off 0 bases at V and 2 bases at J, with 11 bases between the two ends. CDR3 length: 15 amino acids. Germline CDR1 SGHDT, CDR2 YYEEEE. Here the CDR3 reads CASSLALAKQETQYF. The CDR3 nucleotides are TGTGCCAGCAGCTTGGCCCTAGCGAAGCAAGAGACCCAGTACTTC.

This chain uses TRBV12-5 with TRBJ2-2; D uncertain. The CDR3 is 12 residues long. The V end lost 2 bases, the J end lost 11 bases, and 9 bases lay between the germline ends. Germline V CDR1 and CDR2: LGHNT, FRNRAP. CDR3 in amino acids: CASGLRQVELFF. In DNA form, the CDR3 reads TGTGCTAGTGGTTTGAGGCAAGTTGAGCTGTTTTTT.

The chain couples TRBV2 to TRBJ1-5; D perhaps matches TRBD1 (6 bases). Trimming cost V 3 bases and J 5 bases, with 14 bases left between them. Germline V gene data show CDR1 as SNHLY and CDR2 as FYNNEI. The CDR3 sequence is 15 residues long. Here the CDR3 reads CASSEGGRGHQPQHF. CDR3 in DNA: TGTGCCAGCAGTGAGGGGGGGCGCGGGCATCAGCCCCAGCATTTT.

The J gene is TRBJ2-7, the V gene TRBV6-2 or TRBV6-3; no clear D gene. This CDR3 contains 14 residues. The V end lost 6 bases, the J end lost 0 bases, and 12 bases lay between the germline ends. Germline assignment: CDR1 MNHEY and CDR2 SVGEGT. The CDR3 here is CASRSSKDSYEQYV. Here the CDR3 DNA reads TGTGCCAGCAGATCATCCAAGGACTCCTACGAGCAGTACGTC.

The chain combines TRBV6-5 with TRBJ2-1, with TRBD2 matching 9 bases. Germline V gene sequence: CDR1 MNHEY, CDR2 SVGAGI. J lost 4 bases, V lost 0 bases, and 7 bases had no gene match. The CDR3 loop spans 17 amino acids. The CDR3 DNA sequence: TGTGCCAGCAGTTACTCGGGACTAGCCTTTCCTTACAATGAGCAGTTCTTC. It codes for CASSYSGLAFPYNEQFF.

There are a few counts of this clonotype. This chain links TRBV10-2 with TRBJ2-1; 9 nucleotides match TRBD2. Germline trimming cut 3 bases from V and 8 bases from J; bases unmatched to any gene: 8. Per germline, CDR1 WSHSY and CDR2 SAAADI. This CDR3 has 15 amino acids. CDR3 DNA sequence: TGCGCCAGCAGTGACAACCTGGGACTAGCCTATGAGCAGTTCTTC. This sequence encodes CASSDNLGLAYEQFF.

This clonotype has only a few counts. This chain connects TRBV6-2 or TRBV6-3 to TRBJ2-1; D unclear. V lost 2 bases and J lost 6, with 8 bases in between. CDR3 length: 13 amino acids. CDR1 and CDR2 (germline): MNHEY, SVGEGT. CDR3 sequence reads: CASSYGPRNEQFF. Here the CDR3 DNA reads TGTGCCAGCAGTTACGGACCTCGCAATGAGCAGTTCTTC.

This clonotype was counted between two and nine times. The chain recombines TRBV4-1 with TRBJ1-5; D remains ambiguous. The length of the CDR3 is 14 residues. V lost 0 bases to trimming and J lost 5 bases, with 8 bases between them. In germline, CDR1 is MGHRA, CDR2 YSYEKL. The CDR3 coding sequence is TGCGCCAGCAGCCAAGATCGGGCCGATCAGCCCCAGCATTTT. The encoded protein is CASSQDRADQPQHF.

The chain joins TRBV18 to TRBJ2-7, with D possibly matching TRBD1 (6 bases). The V and J ends lost 6 bases and 0 bases respectively, with 21 bases between them. There are 17 residues in the CDR3. Germline V lookup: CDR1 KGHSH, CDR2 LQKENI. The CDR3 DNA sequence: TGTGCCAGCTCCAAGATGAATAGGGACAACCTCTCCTACGAGCAGTACGTC. Residues: CASSKMNRDNLSYEQYV.

The chain joins TRBV25-1 to TRBJ2-2; unclear D gene. The germline V gene encodes CDR1 MGHDK and CDR2 SYGVNS. Between the trimmed V and J ends, which lost 3 bases and 2 bases, there was a span of 10 bases. This CDR3 has 15 residues. CDR3 sequence: CASSDEVPNTGELFF. CDR3 nucleotide sequence: TGTGCCAGCAGTGATGAGGTGCCCAACACCGGGGAGCTGTTTTTT.

The chain recombines TRBV4-1 with TRBJ1-4; 8 nucleotides line up with TRBD1. The CDR3 is 13 residues long. The germline gives CDR1 MGHRA, CDR2 YSYEKL. V lost 8 bases to trimming and J lost 7 bases; unmatched junction nucleotides: 6. For the CDR3, the DNA is TGCGCCAGCGGCGGCAGGGGGCCTGAAAAACTGTTTTTT. Protein product: CASGGRGPEKLFF.

The chain combines TRBV12-3 or TRBV12-4 with TRBJ1-1; no definite D call. V lost 4 bases, J lost 2 bases, and 17 bases lay in between. This CDR3 spans 16 amino acids. DNA of the CDR3: TGTGCCAGCAGTTGGGCCCCGCTCCTACCTAACACTGAAGCTTTCTTT. It translates to CASSWAPLLPNTEAFF.

This clonotype was found a few times. The DNA of the CDR3 is TGTGCCAGTAGTACGGACGCATATGGCGACTCCTACGAGCAGTACTTC. This gives the protein CASSTDAYGDSYEQYF. The genes are TRBV19 and TRBJ2-7; D gene unclear. The CDR3 loop spans 16 amino acids. Trimming cost V 4 bases and J 0 bases, with 16 bases left between them. Per the germline V gene, CDR1 is LNHDA and CDR2 is SQIVND (reference sequence).